This T cell receptor (beta chain) originates from a study of beta chain features in type 1 diabetes. The CDR3 contains 14 residues. Trimming took off 2 bases at V and 4 bases at J, with 11 bases between the two ends. Germline V lookup: CDR1 SGHAT, CDR2 FQNNGV. General study findings and limits: Within patients, naive, central memory and Treg TCRB repertoires seemed more similar than within healthy donors. TCRB CDR3 length was moderately but significantly reduced in all four CD4+ subsets of Type 1 diabetes patients.

Worth noting for this clone: Its antigen is unidentified.

TCRB transcripts that were expressed got sequenced, as all of the isolated RNA had been reverse transcribed. TCRdb keeps only in-frame clones here, not all; method: immunoSEQ multiplex PCR. The sample includes a few hundred thousand clones, around 12% of them seen just once. J is TRBJ1-2 and V is TRBV11-2; tentatively, D is TRBD1 (6 bases). This TCR derives from a woman aged 18 to 35 with type 1 diabetes. Sequencing was carried out using naive CD4+ T cells from blood. CDR3: CASSLTRTAYGYTF. CDR3 nucleotide sequence: TGTGCCAGCAGCTTAACCCGGACAGCCTATGGCTACACCTTC.